The clone carrying this T cell receptor (beta chain) was seen more than once but under ten times. This entry is derived from a study of blood T cell repertoires in COVID-19. Only in-frame clones appear in the TCRdb table, and some are missing; sequencing was by immunoSEQ multiplex PCR. In the table there are roughly 140,000 clones, about 88% of which are singletons. Looked up from germline, CDR1 is SQVTM and CDR2 is ANQGSEA. This CDR3 contains 12 residues. V lost 7 bases and J 1 base, leaving 10 bases between the germline ends. This chain connects TRBV29-1 to TRBJ1-1, with a weak D call TRBD1 (6 bases). The sequence came from a woman in her sixties or seventies with COVID-19, enrolled during active disease. Sequenced: peripheral blood. The CDR3 nucleotides are TGCAGCGGTGGACAGAAGAACACTGAAGCTTTCTTT. This sequence encodes CSGGQKNTEAFF.